These 18 T cell receptor beta chains share one sample of origin, sequenced in a study of blood T cell repertoires in COVID-19. TCRdb's copy holds only in-frame clones and misses some; the assay was immunoSEQ multiplex PCR. The sample lists about 200,000 clones, around 82% occurring once. Sequencing used PBMCs or T cells enriched from blood (not recorded which). Receptors were obtained from a woman between 50 and 59 years old with acute COVID-19.

The chain joins TRBV7-9 to TRBJ2-5; TRBD2 matches at 15 bases. The trim removed 4 bases at V and 5 bases at J, leaving 2 bases unmatched. This CDR3 is built from 15 residues. Per germline, CDR1 SEHNR and CDR2 FQNEAQ (reference sequence). The CDR3 nucleotides read TGTGCCAGCAGCTCGGGACTAGCGGGGGGCGAGACCCAGTACTTC. Its protein is CASSSGLAGGETQYF.

This rearrangement joins TRBV6-1 to TRBJ1-4, with D uncertain. The V end lost 2 bases, the J end lost 3 bases, and 4 bases lay between the germline ends. Germline CDR1 reads MNHNS; CDR2 reads SASEGT. The CDR3 has 13 residues. The CDR3: CASSELSNEKLFF. Here the CDR3 DNA reads TGTGCCAGCAGTGAACTTTCTAATGAAAAACTGTTTTTT.

V and J are TRBV10-3 and TRBJ1-2; 9 bases map to TRBD1. Unmatched junction bases numbered 4, after V lost 11 bases and J lost 3 bases. This CDR3 spans 12 amino acids. The germline V gene has CDR1 ENHRY and CDR2 SYGVKD. CDR3 loop: CASTGGDYGYTF. The CDR3 DNA is TGTGCCTCTACAGGGGGCGACTATGGCTACACCTTC.

V usage is TRBV4-1 and J usage is TRBJ2-5, with a tentative D call TRBD2 (5 bases). V gave up 6 bases and J gave up 1 base, with 15 bases separating them. The CDR3 has 15 residues. Germline values: CDR1 MGHRA, CDR2 YSYEKL. In DNA form, the CDR3 reads TGCGCCAGCAGTCCTGGGCCTGGACTCCAAGAGACCCAGTACTTC. Residues: CASSPGPGLQETQYF.

This chain connects TRBV6-5 to TRBJ1-2; D is unresolved. The CDR3 consists of 11 residues. V shed 7 bases and J shed 5 bases, with 8 bases lying between them. The germline V gene encodes CDR1 MNHEY and CDR2 SVGAGI. In DNA, the CDR3 is TGTGCCAGCATTCTGACTTATGGCTACACCTTC. The encoded protein is CASILTYGYTF.

This clone has a single count. The V gene is TRBV29-1, the J gene TRBJ2-2; D remains ambiguous. From germline, CDR1 is SQVTM and CDR2 ANQGSEA. There are 12 residues in the CDR3. The V end was cut by 7 bases, the J end by 1 base, with 7 bases between. This CDR3 is CSAALNTGELFF. In DNA, the CDR3 is TGCAGCGCAGCTCTGAACACCGGGGAGCTGTTTTTT.

This clone has only a few counts. The chain couples TRBV6-5 to TRBJ1-1; D might be TRBD1 (5 bases). The V end was cut by 2 bases, the J end by 5 bases, with 15 bases between. This CDR3 region has 15 residues. Germline loops: CDR1 MNHEY, CDR2 SVGAGI. The CDR3 loop is CASSYGQGGRTEAFF. CDR3 DNA sequence: TGTGCCAGCAGTTACGGCCAGGGTGGTCGGACTGAAGCTTTCTTT.

The chain carries TRBV28 and TRBJ1-1; possible D gene TRBD1, 5 bases. The CDR3 extends over 13 amino acids. The V and J ends lost 5 bases and 1 base respectively, with 8 bases between them. Germline V gives CDR1 MDHEN, CDR2 SYDVKM. CDR3 coding DNA: TGTGCCAGCAGTCGGGGGGGGAACACTGAAGCTTTCTTT. The encoded protein is CASSRGGNTEAFF.

The chain is built from TRBV6-2 or TRBV6-3 and TRBJ1-4; D might be TRBD1 (5 bases). V gave up 0 bases and J gave up 3 bases, with 11 bases separating them. This CDR3 region has 16 residues. Germline V CDR1 and CDR2: MNHEY, SVGEGT. As DNA, the CDR3 is TGTGCCAGCAGTTACTCTGGGGCCAGGCCTAATGAAAAACTGTTTTTT. Translated: CASSYSGARPNEKLFF.

The V and J genes are TRBV5-1 and TRBJ2-3, with 10 bases lining up with TRBD2. The CDR3 has 14 residues. The ends lost 3 bases at V and 4 bases at J; junction bases unmatched: 2. Germline CDR1 reads SGHRS; CDR2 reads YFSETQ. The CDR3 DNA sequence: TGCGCCAGCAGCTCAGCGGGGGGGTCAGATACGCAGTATTTT. Translation: CASSSAGGSDTQYF.

The chain joins TRBV19 to TRBJ1-1, with no clear D. The CDR3 consists of 11 residues. V lost 6 bases and J lost 0, with 2 bases in between. CDR1 and CDR2 (germline): LNHDA, SQIVND (reference sequence). Here the CDR3 reads CASSLNTEAFF. In DNA, the CDR3 is TGTGCCAGTAGCTTGAACACTGAAGCTTTCTTT.

The chain combines TRBV7-2 with TRBJ2-1; TRBD2 matches 9 bases. Unmatched junction bases numbered 10, after V lost 5 bases and J lost 5 bases. CDR1 is SGHTA, CDR2 FQGNSA, per germline. The CDR3 runs to 16 residues. CDR3 nucleotides: TGTGCCAGCAGCCCAGTTGGCGCGGGGGGGAACAATGAGCAGTTCTTC. Its translation is CASSPVGAGGNNEQFF.

The chain carries TRBV18 and TRBJ2-7, with 7 bases matching TRBD1. The CDR3 covers 12 residues. V trimming: 5 bases; J trimming: 6 bases; junction bases outside the gene matches: 4. Germline V gene data show CDR1 as KGHSH and CDR2 as LQKENI. The CDR3: CASSDRAVEQYV. CDR3 nucleotide sequence: TGTGCCAGCTCAGACAGGGCAGTCGAGCAGTACGTC.

The chain has TRBV28 and TRBJ1-2, with 10 nucleotides matching TRBD1. The V gene end was trimmed by 4 bases and the J gene end by 5 bases; junction bases not matched to a gene: 10. The CDR3 extends over 16 amino acids. Germline V gene sequence: CDR1 MDHEN, CDR2 SYDVKM. The CDR3 DNA reads as TGTGCCAGCAGTTCAGGACAGGGGGAGGGTTGGTATGGCTACACCTTC. Its translation is CASSSGQGEGWYGYTF.

The chain links TRBV25-1 to TRBJ1-2, with D possibly being TRBD1 (5 bases). Germline V gene data show CDR1 as MGHDK and CDR2 as SYGVNS. The CDR3 sequence is 12 residues long. V gave up 2 bases and J gave up 5 bases, with 6 bases separating them. The CDR3 sequence: CASSEGGYGYTF. CDR3 nucleotide sequence: TGTGCCAGCAGTGAAGGGGGGTATGGCTACACCTTC.

The chain uses TRBV5-5 and TRBJ1-1; D is perhaps TRBD1 (5 bases). This CDR3 is built from 16 residues. Germline lookup yields CDR1 SGHKS and CDR2 YYEKEE (reference sequence). V lost 4 bases and J lost 1, with 17 bases in between. The CDR3 here is CASSPPGILENTEAFF. In DNA form, the CDR3 reads TGTGCCAGCAGCCCCCCAGGGATCTTAGAGAACACTGAAGCTTTCTTT.

The CDR3 spells CASRATGGLFEFF. The DNA for the CDR3 is TGTGCCAGCAGGGCTACAGGGGGCCTATTTGAGTTCTTC. The chain carries TRBV7-2 and TRBJ2-1; 9 bases line up with TRBD1. After removal of 6 bases from V and 14 bases from J, the junction contained 11 bases not matched to a gene. The length of the CDR3 is 13 residues. In germline, CDR1 is SGHTA, CDR2 FQGNSA. The full variable domain, in which reference TRBV7-2 and TRBJ2-1 provide the parts outside the CDR3, is GAGVSQSPSNKVTEKGKDVELRCDPISGHTALYWYRQSLGQGLEFLIYFQGNSAPDKSGLPSDRFSAERTGGSVSTLTIQRTQQEDSAVYLCASRATGGLFEFFGPGTRLTVL.

The J gene is TRBJ2-2, the V gene TRBV5-1, with 8 bases matching TRBD2. Trimming cost V 4 bases and J 4 bases; bases outside gene matches: 6. The CDR3 covers 15 residues. Germline V gene lookup returns CDR1 SGHRS and CDR2 YFSETQ. The CDR3 is CASSPGGAGTGELFF. The CDR3 DNA reads as TGCGCCAGCAGCCCCGGGGGGGCCGGCACCGGGGAGCTGTTTTTT.